Listed below are T cell receptor beta chains from one sample, sequenced in a study of blood T cell repertoires in COVID-19. Sequenced by immunoSEQ multiplex PCR; TCRdb stores in-frame clones only, minus some. The sample yields about 190,000 clones, approximately 90% seen once. The source material was peripheral blood. The origin of the receptors is a man aged 55-75 years with active or convalescent COVID-19. Each CDR3 is given with its conserved first and last residue. The order of the fields is V gene, J gene, D gene, clone size, CDR3 protein, CDR3 DNA. A D gene is named only where the DNA matches it firmly. Clone size is stated in some rows and not others, as once, few, many or a class when expanded.

TRBV4-1	TRBJ1-6	TRBD1	NA	CASSRLTGAYSPLHF	TGCGCCAGCAGCCGTTTGACAGGGGCGTATTCACCCCTCCACTTT
TRBV15	TRBJ1-2	TRBD1	NA	CATSRGGQANYGYTF	TGTGCCACCAGCAGAGGGGGACAGGCTAACTATGGCTACACCTTC
TRBV5-4	TRBJ2-3	NA	NA	CASSFGGPSTDTQYF	TGTGCCAGCAGCTTCGGGGGGCCCAGCACAGATACGCAGTATTTT
TRBV6-6	TRBJ1-4	TRBD1	few	CASSRPAVGQATFYEKLFF	TGTGCCAGCAGTCGGCCCGCCGTCGGACAGGCCACCTTTTATGAAAAACTGTTTTTT
TRBV5-1	TRBJ1-6	NA	NA	CASSEGGIYNSPLHF	TGCGCCAGTTCTGAGGGGGGGATCTATAATTCACCCCTCCACTTT
TRBV9	TRBJ1-1	NA	NA	CASSTGETEAFF	TGTGCCAGCAGCACCGGGGAAACTGAAGCTTTCTTT
TRBV12-5	TRBJ1-5	NA	NA	CASGAGQGNQPQHF	TGTGCTAGTGGGGCCGGACAAGGCAATCAGCCCCAGCATTTT
TRBV19	TRBJ2-5	NA	NA	CASSIETEEETQYF	TGTGCCAGTAGTATTGAGACAGAGGAGGAGACCCAGTACTTC
TRBV3-1/TRBV3-2	TRBJ2-1	NA	NA	CASSQVSRGEQFF	TGTGCCAGCAGCCAAGTTAGTCGGGGAGAGCAGTTCTTC
TRBV2	TRBJ1-2	TRBD1	once	CASSVSRTGGIYGYTF	TGTGCCAGCAGTGTGAGTAGGACAGGGGGCATCTATGGCTACACCTTC
TRBV4-1	TRBJ2-7	TRBD2	NA	CASSQEGGPYEQYF	TGCGCCAGCAGCCAAGAGGGAGGGCCCTACGAGCAGTACTTC
TRBV21-1	TRBJ2-7	NA	NA	CASSTSGPLSSYEQYF	TGTGCCAGCAGCACGTCAGGGCCCTTGAGCTCCTACGAGCAGTACTTC
TRBV12-2	TRBJ2-5	NA	NA	CASRLVGARRLQETQYF	TGTGCAAGTCGCTTAGTTGGGGCCCGACGGCTCCAAGAGACCCAGTACTTC
TRBV30	TRBJ2-7	NA	NA	CAWSKSGSYEQYF	TGTGCCTGGAGTAAGTCAGGATCCTACGAGCAGTACTTC
TRBV7-2	TRBJ1-6	NA	NA	CASSSGQSRNSPLHF	TGTGCCAGCAGCTCAGGACAGAGTAGGAATTCACCCCTCCACTTT
TRBV2	TRBJ1-2	NA	NA	CASSEAGGDPNYGYTF	TGTGCCAGCAGTGAAGCTGGGGGGGACCCTAACTATGGCTACACCTTC
TRBV2	TRBJ2-7	NA	once	CASSPGRFSYEQYF	TGTGCCAGCAGTCCGGGTCGATTTTCCTACGAGCAGTACTTC
TRBV6-6	TRBJ1-2	NA	NA	CASSYSGLSYGYTF	TGTGCCAGCAGTTACTCGGGACTCTCCTATGGCTACACCTTC
TRBV19	TRBJ2-1	NA	NA	CASSAGQSSYNEQFF	TGTGCCAGTAGTGCAGGACAGAGCTCCTACAATGAGCAGTTCTTC
TRBV19	TRBJ1-2	NA	NA	CASSDTNYGYTF	TGTGCCAGTAGCGACACTAACTATGGCTACACCTTC
TRBV7-9	TRBJ1-2	NA	NA	CASSLIQGYGYTF	TGTGCCAGCAGCTTAATTCAGGGGTATGGCTACACCTTC
TRBV11-2	TRBJ2-1	NA	NA	CASSSTRGGFVEQFF	TGTGCCAGCAGCTCGACTAGGGGGGGATTCGTTGAGCAGTTCTTC
TRBV12-5	TRBJ2-7	TRBD2	NA	CASGFRPWGEGSYEQYF	TGTGCTAGTGGTTTTCGCCCTTGGGGGGAGGGGTCCTACGAGCAGTACTTC
TRBV5-1	TRBJ2-5	TRBD2	NA	CASSSSDFGGGAETQYF	TGCGCCAGCAGCTCGTCGGACTTCGGCGGGGGGGCAGAGACCCAGTACTTC
TRBV5-1	TRBJ1-4	NA	NA	CASSLRDTGGEKLFF	TGCGCCAGCAGCTTGCGGGACACGGGTGGGGAAAAACTGTTTTTT
TRBV19	TRBJ1-5	NA	NA	CASSLQGYQPQHF	TGTGCCAGTAGCCTACAGGGATATCAGCCCCAGCATTTT
TRBV2	TRBJ2-5	TRBD1	NA	CATGPQGAAETQYF	TGTGCCACCGGGCCACAGGGGGCTGCGGAGACCCAGTACTTC
TRBV2	TRBJ2-5	TRBD2	NA	CASSPLRLAGGQSGETQYF	TGTGCCAGCAGCCCTCTCAGACTAGCGGGGGGGCAATCGGGAGAGACCCAGTACTTC
TRBV20-1	TRBJ1-2	TRBD1	NA	CSASPGTGGGYTF	TGCAGTGCTAGTCCCGGGACAGGGGGAGGCTACACCTTC
TRBV18	TRBJ2-7	TRBD1	NA	CASSPLRDRSYEQYF	TGTGCCAGCTCACCACTCAGGGACAGATCCTACGAGCAGTACTTC
TRBV5-6	TRBJ2-3	TRBD2	NA	CASSLGTSGGAGTQYF	TGTGCCAGCAGCTTGGGGACTAGCGGGGGGGCCGGTACGCAGTATTTT
TRBV7-9	TRBJ1-2	TRBD1	NA	CASSRDRGRDGYTF	TGTGCCAGCAGCCGGGACAGGGGAAGAGACGGCTACACCTTC
TRBV29-1	TRBJ1-2	TRBD1	NA	CSASETGDRDGYTF	TGCAGCGCCTCGGAGACAGGGGATCGTGATGGCTACACCTTC
TRBV6-5	TRBJ2-1	NA	NA	CASSYLGRGEYNEQFF	TGTGCCAGCAGTTACCTTGGCAGGGGGGAATACAATGAGCAGTTCTTC
TRBV18	TRBJ1-6	NA	NA	CASSPEQVLHSPLHF	TGTGCCAGCTCACCAGAACAGGTCCTACATTCACCCCTCCACTTT
TRBV19	TRBJ2-6	NA	NA	CASSNGRAGANVLTF	TGTGCCAGTAGTAATGGCAGGGCTGGGGCCAACGTCCTGACTTTC
TRBV7-9	TRBJ1-1	NA	NA	CASSLAWGVGREAFF	TGTGCCAGCAGCTTAGCTTGGGGAGTTGGAAGGGAAGCTTTCTTT